The 8 T cell receptor beta chains given below trace back to one sample, sequenced in a study of vaccination effects on CD4 cells after COVID-19. This table comes from immunoSEQ multiplex PCR, and its TCRdb copy is limited to in-frame clones, with some not included. Of tens of thousands of clones in the sample, roughly 70% were seen once. Antigen-specific CD4+ T cells were expanded (with viral peptide pools) by the ViraFEST assay ahead of sequencing. Following 10 days of culture, CD4+ T cells were isolated. The healthy vaccine recipients, who had no prior SARS-CoV-2 infection, showed negative nucleocapsid antibodies. Which antigens these TCRs recognize remains unknown. The source material was CD4+ T cells from PBMCs cultured with SARS-CoV-2 spike peptides, sampled before COVID-19 vaccination. These receptors all come from a human donor who received a COVID-19 vaccine.

This chain connects TRBV6-6 to TRBJ1-2; 12 bases fit TRBD1. J gave up 5 bases and V 5 bases, and 9 bases lay outside the gene matches. Germline V lookup: CDR1 MNHNY, CDR2 SVGAGI (reference sequence). The CDR3 covers 16 residues. The DNA of the CDR3 is TGTGCCAGCAGTAAGACCCCGGGACAGGGGGCTTATGGCTACACCTTC. Its translation is CASSKTPGQGAYGYTF.

This chain connects TRBV5-8 to TRBJ2-2, with D possibly being TRBD2 (6 bases). Germline V gene sequence: CDR1 SGHTS, CDR2 YDEGEE. Between the trimmed V and J ends, which lost 4 bases and 4 bases, there was a span of 17 bases. This CDR3 is 16 amino acids long. The CDR3 sequence: CASSPTLQGGTGELFF. The CDR3 DNA follows: TGTGCCAGCAGCCCCACCCTGCAGGGAGGCACCGGGGAGCTGTTTTTT.

This clone has a count of ten or more. The chain employs TRBV1 and TRBJ2-7; the table's TRBD1 call for D was not verified on the DNA. TRBV1 is described as a pseudogene. CDR3 length: 14 residues. CDR3 DNA: TGCACCAGCGGCGCTTGTGACAGGGCCTACGAGCAGTACTTC. The encoded protein is CTSGACDRAYEQYF.

This clone was recorded many times. Different DNA sequences within this sample yield the same CDR3. This chain joins TRBV11-2 and TRBJ1-2, with D perhaps matching TRBD1 (6 bases). Germline lookup yields CDR1 SGHAT and CDR2 FQNNGV. The CDR3 sequence is 15 residues long. The V end was cut by 0 bases, the J end by 0 bases, with 8 bases between. In DNA form, the CDR3 reads TGTGCCAGCAGCTTAGATCCAGGGGCTAACTATGGCTACACCTTC. It translates to CASSLDPGANYGYTF.

V usage is TRBV18 and J usage is TRBJ2-3; D is possibly TRBD1 (5 bases). Germline CDR1 reads KGHSH; CDR2 reads LQKENI. With 3 bases removed from V and 3 bases from J, the gap between germline ends came to 7 bases. This CDR3 has 13 residues. The CDR3 protein is CASSPDKTDTQYF. The CDR3 DNA sequence: TGTGCCAGCTCACCGGACAAGACAGATACGCAGTATTTT.

The V gene is TRBV5-1, the J gene TRBJ2-3; no clear D. The CDR3 extends over 15 amino acids. V gave up 6 bases and J gave up 0 bases, with 14 bases separating them. CDR1 is SGHRS and CDR2 is YFSETQ in the germline V gene. CDR3 in DNA: TGCGCCAGCACTCCGCTCCCGTATAGCACAGATACGCAGTATTTT. Its translation is CASTPLPYSTDTQYF. Complete variable domain (other parts from reference TRBV5-1 and TRBJ2-3): KAGVTQTPRYLIKTRGQQVTLSCSPISGHRSVSWYQQTPGQGLQFLFEYFSETQRNKGNFPGRFSGRQFSNSRSEMNVSTLELGDSALYLCASTPLPYSTDTQYFGPGTRLTVL.

This chain joins TRBV28 and TRBJ1-2, with D uncertain. Germline assignment: CDR1 MDHEN and CDR2 SYDVKM. There are 14 residues in the CDR3. V lost 5 bases, J lost 6 bases, and 16 bases lay in between. The CDR3 nucleotides are TGTGCCAGCAGTCCCCCGGGTCTTCACAATGGCTACACCTTC. Amino acid sequence: CASSPPGLHNGYTF.

CDR3 residues: CSVAPDRANTF. The CDR3 DNA sequence: TGCAGCGTCGCCCCGGACAGGGCTAACACCTTC. This chain joins TRBV29-1 and TRBJ1-2, with 8 bases identical to TRBD1. The CDR3 has 11 residues. V trimming: 6 bases; J trimming: 12 bases; junction bases outside the gene matches: 9. Per the germline V gene, CDR1 is SQVTM and CDR2 is ANQGSEA.